This T cell receptor (beta chain) was identified in a study of control samples from healthy donors and cancer patients. Clones were read by immunoSEQ multiplex PCR, and TCRdb kept only the in-frame ones, dropping some. The sample holds more than 95,000 clones, more than 85% seen once. The CDR3 spans 14 residues. The V gene end was trimmed by 6 bases and the J gene end by 0 bases; junction bases not matched to a gene: 3. Germline V gene sequence: CDR1 MNHEY, CDR2 SVGAGI. The rearrangement uses TRBV6-5 and TRBJ1-2; 8 bases map to TRBD1. This receptor was taken from a man in his sixties with lung cancer. Sequencing was performed on PBMCs. CDR3 protein: CASRMGQANYGYTF. In DNA form, the CDR3 reads TGTGCCAGCAGAATGGGACAGGCTAACTATGGCTACACCTTC.